Sequencing of this T cell receptor (beta chain) was carried out in a study of blood T cell repertoires in COVID-19. Study-wide background: Both acute and convalescent COVID-19 samples were obtained from the United States, Italy and Spain. PBMCs, B-cell-depleted T cells, or T cells provided the cDNA or gDNA that made up the material.

This clone occurred once. The CDR3 sequence is 15 residues long. V was trimmed by 0 bases and J by 3 bases, leaving 10 bases between them. The germline V gene encodes CDR1 SGHRS and CDR2 YFSETQ. Per the original methods: By means of reference gene primer amplification, nucleated cell counts were estimated. Data came from immunoSEQ multiplex PCR; TCRdb stores just in-frame clones and leaves some out. D and trimming were read from the DNA, whereas the V and J calls and clone size are those reported in that table. The sample holds some 42,000 clones, more than 70% seen once. What was sequenced was peripheral blood. This rearrangement joins TRBV5-1 to TRBJ2-1; possible D gene TRBD2, 6 bases. The sequence was collected from a human donor in a cohort sampled during active COVID-19. In DNA form, the CDR3 reads TGCGCCAGCAGCTTGGGTGGGAGGATCTACAATGAGCAGTTCTTC. The encoded protein is CASSLGGRIYNEQFF.